The rows below give T cell receptor beta chains drawn from one sample of a study of regulatory T cells in long-lasting Graves disease. A single record per CDR3 protein comes from TCRdb applying MiXCR to the multiplex PCR reads. The repertoire holds 200,000 to 250,000 distinct CDR3 sequences, with roughly 18% as singletons. Here the sequenced sample was peripheral blood mononuclear cells (PBMCs), taken at new diagnosis, from a patient treated with antithyroid drugs. These receptors came from a female donor with Graves disease. Each CDR3 is given with its conserved first and last residue. Fields, in order: V gene, D gene, clone size, J gene, CDR3 protein, CDR3 DNA. A D gene is named only where the DNA matches it firmly. Expanded clones are given a class, and other clones once, few, many or no size at all.

>TRBV7-9|TRBD2|many|TRBJ2-1
CASSHETSGRGYNEQFF
TGTGCCAGCAGCCATGAGACTAGCGGGAGGGGATACAATGAGCAGTTCTTC
>TRBV18|-|many|TRBJ1-6
CASSPSGLNSPLHF
TGTGCCAGCTCACCATCCGGACTTAATTCACCCCTCCACTTT
>TRBV3-1|TRBD2|many|TRBJ2-1
CASGRSGRGGDNEQFF
TGTGCCAGCGGTCGGAGCGGGAGGGGGGGGGACAATGAGCAGTTCTTC
>TRBV27|-|-|TRBJ2-1
CATTGGDSSYNEQFF
TGTGCCACCACTGGAGGAGATAGCTCCTACAATGAGCAGTTCTTC
>TRBV7-8|TRBD2|many|TRBJ2-3
CASSRRTSGSHTDTQYF
TGTGCCAGCAGCCGGCGAACTAGCGGGAGCCACACAGATACGCAGTATTTT
>TRBV27|TRBD1|many|TRBJ2-3
CASSHRGASTDTQYF
TGTGCCAGCTCCCACAGGGGTGCTAGCACAGATACGCAGTATTTT
>TRBV30|-|many|TRBJ2-7
CACARGIYEQYF
TGTGCCTGCGCCCGGGGAATTTACGAGCAGTACTTC
>TRBV20-1|TRBD2|many|TRBJ2-7
CSAILRTSGSEQYF
TGCAGTGCGATCCTTCGGACTAGCGGGAGCGAGCAGTACTTC
>TRBV11-3|TRBD1|-|TRBJ2-7
CASSLVGTGPWGEQYF
TGTGCCAGCAGCTTAGTTGGGACAGGGCCCTGGGGCGAGCAGTACTTC
>TRBV18|TRBD1|many|TRBJ2-1
CASLTGGSDEQFF
TGTGCCAGCTTAACAGGGGGATCGGATGAGCAGTTCTTC
>TRBV11-2|TRBD2|many|TRBJ2-1
CASRSGLAGIEQFF
TGTGCCAGCAGGTCGGGACTAGCGGGAATTGAGCAGTTCTTC
>TRBV5-4|-|many|TRBJ1-1
CASRTGNTEAFF
TGTGCCAGCCGAACAGGGAACACTGAAGCTTTCTTT
>TRBV5-1|-|-|TRBJ2-5
CASSLWNREQETQYF
TGCGCCAGCAGCTTGTGGAACAGAGAACAAGAGACCCAGTACTTC
>TRBV19|-|many|TRBJ1-5
CASKRGLQPQHF
TGTGCCAGTAAACGGGGATTGCAGCCCCAGCATTTT
>TRBV6-1|TRBD1|many|TRBJ1-5
CASTLSGGIQPQHF
TGTGCCAGCACCCTTTCAGGGGGAATTCAGCCCCAGCATTTT
>TRBV19|TRBD2|many|TRBJ2-7
CASSSSGSNGLYEQYF
TGTGCCAGTAGTTCTAGCGGGAGTAATGGCCTCTACGAGCAGTACTTC
>TRBV10-1|TRBD2|few|TRBJ2-1
CASISRAAGLKFYNEQFF
TGCGCCAGCATTTCCCGAGCCGCGGGACTAAAATTCTACAATGAGCAGTTCTTC
>TRBV20-1|-|many|TRBJ1-1
CSAEGGTFAEAFF
TGCAGTGCCGAGGGGGGGACATTCGCTGAAGCTTTCTTT
>TRBV2|-|many|TRBJ2-7
CASSVGTPAYEQYF
TGTGCCAGCAGTGTTGGGACACCAGCCTACGAGCAGTACTTC
>TRBV11-2|TRBD2|many|TRBJ2-7
CASSLPGTSGPYEQYF
TGTGCCAGCAGCCTCCCCGGGACTAGCGGACCTTACGAGCAGTACTTC
>TRBV5-5|-|many|TRBJ1-2
CASSYRTSNYGYTF
TGTGCCAGCAGCTACCGGACTTCTAACTATGGCTACACCTTC
>TRBV18|TRBD2|many|TRBJ2-7
CASSPPTGLADEQYF
TGTGCCAGCTCACCCCCCACGGGACTAGCGGACGAGCAGTACTTC
>TRBV28|-|-|TRBJ1-4
CASSFESATNEKLFF
TGTGCCAGCAGTTTTGAGAGTGCAACTAATGAAAAACTGTTTTTT
>TRBV27|TRBD1|many|TRBJ2-1
CASSPFPGTGSYNEQFF
TGTGCCAGCAGTCCTTTTCCCGGGACAGGGTCCTACAATGAGCAGTTCTTC
>TRBV28|-|many|TRBJ2-1
CASSSGGLQAGNEQFF
TGTGCCAGCAGTTCTGGGGGCCTTCAAGCGGGAAATGAGCAGTTCTTC
>TRBV5-4|TRBD1|many|TRBJ1-2
CASSFGQEVYGYTF
TGTGCCAGCAGCTTCGGACAGGAGGTCTATGGCTACACCTTC
>TRBV25-1|-|-|TRBJ1-2
CASSEWAGNYGYTF
TGTGCCAGCAGTGAATGGGCCGGAAACTATGGCTACACCTTC
>TRBV6-2/TRBV6-3|-|once|TRBJ1-4
CASSLMVFPTNEKLFF
TGTGCCAGCAGTTTGATGGTCTTTCCAACTAATGAAAAACTGTTTTTT
>TRBV6-2/TRBV6-3|-|many|TRBJ2-7
CASSPAWGLASYEQYF
TGTGCCAGCAGTCCCGCATGGGGACTGGCATCCTACGAGCAGTACTTC
>TRBV5-1|TRBD2|many|TRBJ2-3
CASSLAASGGGDTQYF
TGCGCCAGCAGCTTGGCGGCTAGCGGGGGAGGAGATACGCAGTATTTT
>TRBV2|TRBD2|many|TRBJ2-1
CASRFLLAGEVNEQLF
TGTGCCAGCAGATTCCTTCTAGCGGGAGAAGTCAATGAGCAGCTCTTC
>TRBV4-1|-|few|TRBJ2-4
CASSPWTDRAKNIQYF
TGCGCCAGCAGCCCGTGGACAGACCGGGCCAAAAACATTCAGTACTTC
>TRBV19|-|-|TRBJ2-7
CASSPHRSGTRLYEQYF
TGTGCCAGTAGTCCCCACCGCTCTGGGACACGGCTCTACGAGCAGTACTTC
>TRBV20-1|-|few|TRBJ2-7
CSARDPYSGSTYEQYF
TGCAGTGCTAGAGATCCTTACAGCGGCTCCACCTACGAGCAGTACTTC
>TRBV2|-|-|TRBJ1-1
CASSEQGRAFF
TGTGCCAGCAGTGAACAGGGTCGAGCTTTCTTT